This TCR beta chain was recovered during a study of CXCR3-negative and CXCR3-positive naive CD8 T cells. Study observations and caveats: TRB CDR3 hydrophobicity was greater in CXCR3-positive naive cells than in CXCR3-negative naive cells. Fresh PBMCs were used in most assays, and CXCR3 expression partially decreased after cryopreservation. Naive subsets did not differ in surface CD5, and the authors estimated TCR strength using properties of the TRB CDR3.

5' RACE that incorporated UMI labels was used to prepare the TRB cDNA libraries. Reanalyzing the 5' RACE reads, TCRdb keeps one entry per CDR3 protein, without DNA. The table counts several thousand distinct CDR3 sequences; 2% to 2.5% lies in the top ten. The CDR3 sequence is 12 residues long. The germline V gene encodes CDR1 SQVTM and CDR2 ANQGSEA. Naive CD8+ T cells showed a CD45RO-CCR7+CD27+CD95- phenotype. This clonotype is labeled medium-sized based on frequency. Its antigen is as yet unknown. The source material was naive CXCR3+ CD8+ T cells from blood. Subset described: CD45RO-CCR7+CD27+CD95- naive CD8+ T cells expressing CXCR3 (TNR3+). The gene calls are TRBV29-1 and TRBJ2-7; TCRdb returns TRBD2, unconfirmable since there is no DNA. The sequence came from a human donor in good health. Some clones in this sample may be carry-over from other donors' samples. The CDR3 loop is CSVGTSGDEQYF.